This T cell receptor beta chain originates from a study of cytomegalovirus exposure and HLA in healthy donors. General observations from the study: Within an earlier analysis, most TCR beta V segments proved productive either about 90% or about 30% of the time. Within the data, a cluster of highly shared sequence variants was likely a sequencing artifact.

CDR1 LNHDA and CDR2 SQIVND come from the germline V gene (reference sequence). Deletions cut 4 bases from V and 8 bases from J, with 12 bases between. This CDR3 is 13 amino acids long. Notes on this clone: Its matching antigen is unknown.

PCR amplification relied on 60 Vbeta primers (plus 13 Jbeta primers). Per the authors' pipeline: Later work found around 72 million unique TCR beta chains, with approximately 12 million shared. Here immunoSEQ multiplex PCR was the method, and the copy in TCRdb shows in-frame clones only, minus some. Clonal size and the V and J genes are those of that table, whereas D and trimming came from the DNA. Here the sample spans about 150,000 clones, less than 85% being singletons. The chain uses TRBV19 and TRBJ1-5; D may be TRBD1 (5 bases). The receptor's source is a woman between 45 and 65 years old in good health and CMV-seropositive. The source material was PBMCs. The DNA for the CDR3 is TGTGCCAGTAGTACGCAGGGATTCGAGCCCCAGCATTTT. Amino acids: CASSTQGFEPQHF.